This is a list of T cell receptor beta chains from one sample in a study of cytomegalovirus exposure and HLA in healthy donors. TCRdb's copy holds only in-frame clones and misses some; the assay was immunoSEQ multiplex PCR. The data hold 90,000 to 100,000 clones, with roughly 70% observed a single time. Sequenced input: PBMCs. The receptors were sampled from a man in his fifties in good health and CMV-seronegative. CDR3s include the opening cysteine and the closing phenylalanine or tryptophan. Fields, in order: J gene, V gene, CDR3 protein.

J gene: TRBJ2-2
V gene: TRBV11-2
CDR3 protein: CASSQTSAGELFF

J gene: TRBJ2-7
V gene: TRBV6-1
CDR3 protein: CASSGTATSYEQYF

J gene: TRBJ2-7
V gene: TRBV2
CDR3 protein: CASTVSWDSSYEQYF

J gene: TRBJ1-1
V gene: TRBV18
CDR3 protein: CASSGQGGDEAFF

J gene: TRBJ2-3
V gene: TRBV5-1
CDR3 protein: CASSLTEPTDTQYF

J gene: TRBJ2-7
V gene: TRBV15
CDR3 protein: CATSRYTGQENEQYF

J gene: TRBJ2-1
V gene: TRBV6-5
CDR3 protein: CASSLVLAGVRNEQFF

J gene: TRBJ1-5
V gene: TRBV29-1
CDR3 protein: CSVGGSNQPQHF

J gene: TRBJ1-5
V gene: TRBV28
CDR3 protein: CASSFRRQPQHF

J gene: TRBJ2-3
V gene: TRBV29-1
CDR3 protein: CSVEGPGKDTQYF

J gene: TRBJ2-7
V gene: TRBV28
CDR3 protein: CASSLFEGFYEQYF

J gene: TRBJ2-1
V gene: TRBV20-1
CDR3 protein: CSAQNGEQFF

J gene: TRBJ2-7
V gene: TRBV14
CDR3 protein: CASSQVRSGWGRSYEQYF

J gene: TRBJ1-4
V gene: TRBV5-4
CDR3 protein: CASSKGAQGEKLFF

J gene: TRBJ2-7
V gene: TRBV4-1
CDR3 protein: CASSREGGPYEQYF